Listed here is a single T cell receptor beta chain. Its matching antigen is unknown. The data stem from a study of T cell responses to AZD1222 COVID-19 vaccine. At the level of the study: Second-dose groups at about 4 or about 12 weeks were pooled.

This CDR3 is built from 14 residues. Germline CDR1 and CDR2: MDHEN and SYDVKM. Trimming left V 5 bases short and J 1 base short, with 11 bases between. Study outcomes and limitations: Donors skewed white British and female; clonal diversity was possibly underestimated. Close to half of spike-specific TCRs reportedly recognize unmutated variant regions. The study found Spike-specific TCR breadth and depth rose after two AZD1222 doses.

Sequencing was performed with immunoSEQ multiplex PCR; in TCRdb, only in-frame clones are kept and a portion is missing. The sample holds about 110,000 clones, roughly 87% seen once. This chain connects TRBV28 to TRBJ1-1, with a tentative D call TRBD1 (6 bases). The sequence was collected from an adult in good health. Sample: peripheral blood, taken on day 0 of AZD1222 vaccination. CDR3 amino acids: CASSIPDRNTEAFF. Here the CDR3 DNA reads TGTGCCAGCAGTATACCGGACAGGAACACTGAAGCTTTCTTT.